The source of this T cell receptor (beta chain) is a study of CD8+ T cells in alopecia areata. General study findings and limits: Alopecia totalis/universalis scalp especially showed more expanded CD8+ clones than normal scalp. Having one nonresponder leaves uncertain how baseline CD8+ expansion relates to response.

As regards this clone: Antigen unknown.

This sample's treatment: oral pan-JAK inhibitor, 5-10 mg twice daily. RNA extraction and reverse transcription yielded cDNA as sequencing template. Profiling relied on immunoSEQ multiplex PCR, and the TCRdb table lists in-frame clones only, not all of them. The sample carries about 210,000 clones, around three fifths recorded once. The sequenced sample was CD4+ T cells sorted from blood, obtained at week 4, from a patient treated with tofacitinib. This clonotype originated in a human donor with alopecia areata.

In DNA, the CDR3 is TGTGCCAGCAGCTCACCCGGGCGGGGGGAAAACATTCAGTACTTC. It is translated as CASSSPGRGENIQYF. The chain links TRBV9 to TRBJ2-4, with TRBD2 matching over 8 bases. V was pared by 4 bases and J by 5 bases, with 8 bases of the junction left unmatched. CDR3 length: 15 amino acids. Germline lookup yields CDR1 SGDLS and CDR2 YYNGEE.